These 23 T cell receptor beta chains came from one sample sequenced in a study of blood T cell repertoires in COVID-19. Clones were sequenced by immunoSEQ multiplex PCR, and TCRdb holds only the in-frame ones, with some missing. The sample includes 120,000 to 150,000 clones, about 87% of them seen just once. Material for sequencing was peripheral blood. These receptors all come from a woman older than 75 with acute or convalescent COVID-19.

The CDR3 sequence is CSGRTSYEQYF. The CDR3 DNA sequence: TGCAGCGGACGGACATCCTACGAGCAGTACTTC. V usage is TRBV29-1 and J usage is TRBJ2-7; tentative D call: TRBD1 (5 bases). The CDR3 covers 11 residues. Germline V lookup: CDR1 SQVTM, CDR2 ANQGSEA. V dropped 7 bases and J dropped 1 base, with 8 bases sitting between them.

V and J are TRBV11-2 and TRBJ1-2; D remains unclear. Germline V gene lookup returns CDR1 SGHAT and CDR2 FQNNGV. This CDR3 is built from 12 residues. Trimming took 1 base from V and 5 from J, leaving 5 bases between them. Here the CDR3 DNA reads TGTGCCAGCAGCTTAGTGCGGTATGGCTACACCTTC. Translated: CASSLVRYGYTF.

The rearrangement joins TRBV7-2 to TRBJ2-7, with D maybe TRBD1 (5 bases). V was cut by 5 bases and J by 6 bases, with 14 bases left in between. The germline gives CDR1 SGHTA, CDR2 FQGNSA. This CDR3 has 13 residues. CDR3 region: CASSPRTPTEQYF. The CDR3 DNA is TGTGCCAGCAGCCCCCGGACACCCACCGAGCAGTACTTC.

The chain combines TRBV5-1 with TRBJ2-3, with TRBD1 as a possible D gene (6 bases). Germline V CDR1 and CDR2: SGHRS, YFSETQ. V lost 4 bases and J lost 5, with 14 bases in between. This CDR3 has 14 residues. CDR3 amino acids: CASSGQGWRDTQYF. For the CDR3, the DNA is TGCGCCAGCAGCGGTCAGGGGTGGCGAGATACGCAGTATTTT.

This chain uses TRBV12-3 or TRBV12-4 with TRBJ2-7; D is uncertain. V lost 6 bases to trimming and J lost 5 bases, with 14 bases between them. This CDR3 region has 13 residues. The CDR3 DNA sequence: TGTGCCAGCAGCCTCCCAGGTTTCAACGAGCAGTACTTC. As protein: CASSLPGFNEQYF.

This clone came up once. This chain connects TRBV19 to TRBJ1-2; 7 bases agree with TRBD1. This CDR3 is 14 amino acids long. The ends lost 5 bases at V and 3 bases at J; junction bases unmatched: 6. The germline gives CDR1 LNHDA, CDR2 SQIVND (reference sequence). CDR3 in DNA: TGTGCCAGTAGTGCAACAGGGGCGCACTATGGCTACACCTTC. As protein: CASSATGAHYGYTF.

V and J are TRBV29-1 and TRBJ2-5; tentative D call: TRBD1 (5 bases). V was clipped by 6 bases and J by 5 bases, with 13 bases between them. Looked up from germline, CDR1 is SQVTM and CDR2 is ANQGSEA. This CDR3 contains 12 residues. CDR3 residues: CSVRLKGETQYF. CDR3 DNA sequence: TGCAGCGTGAGACTTAAGGGGGAGACCCAGTACTTC. The whole variable domain, remainder taken from reference TRBV29-1 and TRBJ2-5, is SAVISQKPSRDICQRGTSLTIQCQVDSQVTMMFWYRQQPGQSLTLIATANQGSEATYESGFVIDKFPISRPNLTFSTLTVSNMSPEDSSIYLCSVRLKGETQYFGPGTRLLVL.

Here the CDR3 reads CASSQGPNTREKLFF. The DNA of the CDR3 is TGTGCCAGCAGCCAAGGTCCCAACACGAGGGAAAAACTGTTTTTT. The rearrangement links TRBV3-1 (or the pseudogene TRBV3-2) to TRBJ1-4; D not resolved. V gave up 1 base and J gave up 8 bases, with 14 bases separating them. Looked up from germline, CDR1 is LGHDT and CDR2 is YNNKEL (reference sequence). The CDR3 totals 15 residues.

The J gene is TRBJ2-2, the V gene TRBV11-3; no clear D. Germline assignment: CDR1 SGHNT and CDR2 YENEEA. Trimming cost V 4 bases and J 5 bases, with 8 bases left between them. This CDR3 is built from 13 residues. Here the CDR3 reads CASSSSRTGELFF. The CDR3 region has the DNA TGTGCCAGCAGCTCCTCCAGAACCGGGGAGCTGTTTTTT.

In the case of this clone: Other DNA sequences of this sample code for an identical CDR3. V is TRBV5-1 and J is TRBJ1-5; D call uncertain. Per germline, CDR1 SGHRS and CDR2 YFSETQ. The CDR3 spans 13 residues. V was clipped by 0 bases and J by 5 bases, with 6 bases between them. The CDR3 reads CASSLAGDQPQHF. Written as DNA, the CDR3 is TGCGCCAGCAGCTTGGCCGGGGATCAGCCCCAGCATTTT. Combining the CDR3 with reference TRBV5-1 and TRBJ1-5 gives the whole variable domain KAGVTQTPRYLIKTRGQQVTLSCSPISGHRSVSWYQQTPGQGLQFLFEYFSETQRNKGNFPGRFSGRQFSNSRSEMNVSTLELGDSALYLCASSLAGDQPQHFGDGTRLSIL.

Details on this clone: This same CDR3 is encoded by further DNA sequences in the sample. The gene calls are TRBV5-1 and TRBJ1-1, with D possibly matching TRBD1 (6 bases). V gave up 3 bases and J gave up 0 bases, with 9 bases separating them. The CDR3 totals 14 residues. Germline CDR1 reads SGHRS; CDR2 reads YFSETQ. The chain's CDR3 is CASSSGQVNTEAFF. Written as DNA, the CDR3 is TGCGCCAGCAGCTCGGGACAAGTGAACACTGAAGCTTTCTTT.

This rearrangement joins TRBV7-9 to TRBJ1-3; possibly TRBD1 for D (5 bases). This CDR3 has 15 amino acids. V shed 0 bases and J shed 3 bases, with 9 bases lying between them. Germline lookup yields CDR1 SEHNR and CDR2 FQNEAQ (reference sequence). The CDR3, as DNA: TGTGCCAGCAGCTTAGCGCAGGGCGGTGGAAACACCATATATTTT. This codes for CASSLAQGGGNTIYF.

This clone came up a few times. The rearrangement links TRBV5-4 to TRBJ2-5; 9 bases align to TRBD1. Germline V CDR1 and CDR2: SGHNT, YYREEE (reference sequence). J lost 1 base, V lost 3 bases, and 4 bases had no gene match. The CDR3 covers 15 residues. CDR3: CASSSGQGLQETQYF. The CDR3 DNA follows: TGTGCCAGCAGCTCGGGACAGGGCCTCCAAGAGACCCAGTACTTC.

This sequence joins TRBV29-1 and TRBJ1-6, with 10 bases aligning to TRBD1. V was clipped by 4 bases and J by 8 bases; unmatched bases: 2. The CDR3 has 13 residues. CDR1 is SQVTM and CDR2 is ANQGSEA in the germline V gene. The CDR3 is CSVGQGADSPLHF. In nucleotides, the CDR3 is TGCAGCGTTGGACAGGGGGCCGATTCACCCCTCCACTTT.

This clone occurred a few times. CDR3 DNA: TGTGCCAGCAGCTTAGAAGGGGGCTCCTACAATGAGCAGTTCTTC. Protein product: CASSLEGGSYNEQFF. This chain links TRBV11-3 with TRBJ2-1, with a possible D match to TRBD1 (6 bases). Trimming pared 0 bases from V and 0 bases from J, leaving 6 bases between. This CDR3 spans 15 amino acids. The V gene's germline CDR1 is SGHNT and CDR2 YENEEA.

This clone appeared once. This chain links TRBV19 with TRBJ2-5; 8 nucleotides match TRBD1. Germline lookup yields CDR1 LNHDA and CDR2 SQIVND (reference sequence). V dropped 1 base and J dropped 1; count of bases not matched to a gene: 5. The CDR3 spans 16 residues. The CDR3 DNA sequence: TGTGCCAGTAGTATAGGGTACAGGGGGTTCCAAGAGACCCAGTACTTC. Protein sequence: CASSIGYRGFQETQYF.

This rearrangement joins TRBV4-3 to TRBJ1-6, with 11 bases lining up with TRBD1. There are 17 residues in the CDR3. Looked up from germline, CDR1 is LGHNA and CDR2 is YSLEER. V was pared by 0 bases and J by 7 bases, with 5 bases of the junction left unmatched. Written as DNA, the CDR3 is TGCGCCAGCAGCCAAGATATAGGACAGGGGGCCAATTCACCCCTCCACTTT. It translates to CASSQDIGQGANSPLHF.

The chain is built from TRBV19 and TRBJ1-4; D possibly corresponds to TRBD1 (6 bases). Trimming shortened V by 3 bases and J by 5 bases, and 10 bases separated the two germline ends. This CDR3 contains 14 residues. Germline loops: CDR1 LNHDA, CDR2 SQIVND (reference sequence). CDR3 residues: CASSIQGKNEKLFF. The CDR3 nucleotides are TGTGCCAGTAGTATTCAGGGGAAGAATGAAAAACTGTTTTTT.

V and J are TRBV7-9 and TRBJ1-1, with a tentative D call TRBD1 (5 bases). Trimming stripped 0 bases from V and 2 bases from J, with 10 bases between. Per germline, CDR1 SEHNR and CDR2 FQNEAQ (reference sequence). This CDR3 has 15 amino acids. CDR3 loop: CASSLARQGNTEAFF. CDR3 bases: TGTGCCAGCAGCTTAGCGAGGCAGGGAAACACTGAAGCTTTCTTT.

The chain links TRBV7-9 to TRBJ1-2; the match to TRBD1 covers 12 bases. Germline CDR1 SEHNR, CDR2 FQNEAQ (reference sequence). CDR3 length: 17 residues. V lost 5 bases and J lost 4; bases outside the gene matches: 11. Here the CDR3 DNA reads TGTGCCAGCAGCCCCACTGGGGGGACAGGGGGCCTCTATGGCTACACCTTC. Encoded protein: CASSPTGGTGGLYGYTF.

This chain joins TRBV5-1 and TRBJ2-7, with TRBD1 as a possible D gene (6 bases). Germline V CDR1 and CDR2: SGHRS, YFSETQ. The CDR3 extends over 14 amino acids. V lost 0 bases and J 2 bases, leaving 9 bases between the germline ends. CDR3 loop: CASSLGGGPYEQYF. Written as DNA, the CDR3 is TGCGCCAGCAGCTTGGGAGGGGGTCCCTACGAGCAGTACTTC.

The gene calls are TRBV2 and TRBJ1-1; TRBD1 aligns across 9 bases. The CDR3 length is 13 residues. Germline CDR1 and CDR2: SNHLY and FYNNEI. The trim removed 10 bases at V and 2 bases at J, leaving 5 bases unmatched. In DNA form, the CDR3 reads TGTGCCAACAACAGGGGGCTAAACACTGAAGCTTTCTTT. Amino acid sequence: CANNRGLNTEAFF.

V gene TRBV19 combines with J gene TRBJ1-2; D uncertain. Trimming removed 1 base at V and 14 bases at J, with 14 bases between. Looked up from germline, CDR1 is LNHDA and CDR2 is SQIVND (reference sequence). This CDR3 region has 12 residues. DNA for the CDR3: TGTGCCAGTAGTATAGGCCAGTTTGGCCAAACCTTC. Translation: CASSIGQFGQTF.